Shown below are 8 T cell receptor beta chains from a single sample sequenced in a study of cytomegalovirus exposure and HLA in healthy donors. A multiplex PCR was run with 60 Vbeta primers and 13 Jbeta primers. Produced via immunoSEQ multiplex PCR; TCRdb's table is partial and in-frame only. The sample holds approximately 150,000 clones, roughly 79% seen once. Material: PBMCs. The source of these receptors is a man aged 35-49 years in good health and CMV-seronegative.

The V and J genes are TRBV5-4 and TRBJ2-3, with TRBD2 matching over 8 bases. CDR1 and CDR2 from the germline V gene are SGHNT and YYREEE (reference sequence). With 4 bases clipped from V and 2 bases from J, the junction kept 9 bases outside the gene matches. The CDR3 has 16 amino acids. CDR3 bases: TGTGCCAGCAGCGGGGGCCCCGGGGGGGACACAGATACGCAGTATTTT. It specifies CASSGGPGGDTDTQYF.

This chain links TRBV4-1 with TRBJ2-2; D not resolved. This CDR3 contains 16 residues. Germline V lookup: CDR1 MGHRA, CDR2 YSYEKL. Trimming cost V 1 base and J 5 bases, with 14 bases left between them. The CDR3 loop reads CASSQGYGAKTGELFF. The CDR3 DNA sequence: TGCGCCAGCAGCCAAGGATACGGAGCCAAAACCGGGGAGCTGTTTTTT.

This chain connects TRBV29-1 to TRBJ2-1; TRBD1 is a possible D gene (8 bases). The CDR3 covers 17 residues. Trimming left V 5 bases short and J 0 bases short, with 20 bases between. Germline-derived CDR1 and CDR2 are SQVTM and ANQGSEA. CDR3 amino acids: CSVRTGWTGGSYNEQFF. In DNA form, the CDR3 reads TGCAGCGTTCGGACAGGGTGGACGGGGGGCTCCTACAATGAGCAGTTCTTC.

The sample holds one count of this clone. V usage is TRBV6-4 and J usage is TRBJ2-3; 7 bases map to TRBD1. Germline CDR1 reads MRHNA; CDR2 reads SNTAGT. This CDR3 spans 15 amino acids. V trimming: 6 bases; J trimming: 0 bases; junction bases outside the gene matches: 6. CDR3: CASSPDRSSTDTQYF. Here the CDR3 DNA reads TGTGCCAGCAGCCCGGACAGGTCTAGCACAGATACGCAGTATTTT.

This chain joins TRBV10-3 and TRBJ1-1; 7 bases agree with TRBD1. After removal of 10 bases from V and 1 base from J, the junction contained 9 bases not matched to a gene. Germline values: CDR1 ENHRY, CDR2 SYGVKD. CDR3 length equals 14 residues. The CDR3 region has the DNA TGTGCCACCCGGGCGGACAGGCAGAACACTGAAGCTTTCTTT. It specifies CATRADRQNTEAFF.

CDR3 sequence: CASSLQGATDQPQHF. As DNA, the CDR3 is TGTGCCAGCTCACTGCAGGGGGCCACCGATCAGCCCCAGCATTTT. This chain joins TRBV18 and TRBJ1-5; the match to TRBD1 covers 8 bases. The CDR3 totals 15 residues. CDR1 is KGHSH and CDR2 is LQKENI in the germline V gene. J lost 5 bases, V lost 4 bases, and 7 bases had no gene match.

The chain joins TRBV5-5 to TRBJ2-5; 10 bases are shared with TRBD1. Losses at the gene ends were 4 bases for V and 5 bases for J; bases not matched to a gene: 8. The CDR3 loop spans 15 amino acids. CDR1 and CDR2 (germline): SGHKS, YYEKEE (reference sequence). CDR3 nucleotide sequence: TGTGCCAGCAGCACACGACCGGGACAGGGGGAGACCCAGTACTTC. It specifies CASSTRPGQGETQYF.

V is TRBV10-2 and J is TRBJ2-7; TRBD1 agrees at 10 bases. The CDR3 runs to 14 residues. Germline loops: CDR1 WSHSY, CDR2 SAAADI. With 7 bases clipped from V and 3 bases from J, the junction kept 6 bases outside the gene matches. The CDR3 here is CASKTGTGVYEQYF. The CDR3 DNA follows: TGCGCCAGCAAGACCGGGACAGGGGTCTACGAGCAGTACTTC.